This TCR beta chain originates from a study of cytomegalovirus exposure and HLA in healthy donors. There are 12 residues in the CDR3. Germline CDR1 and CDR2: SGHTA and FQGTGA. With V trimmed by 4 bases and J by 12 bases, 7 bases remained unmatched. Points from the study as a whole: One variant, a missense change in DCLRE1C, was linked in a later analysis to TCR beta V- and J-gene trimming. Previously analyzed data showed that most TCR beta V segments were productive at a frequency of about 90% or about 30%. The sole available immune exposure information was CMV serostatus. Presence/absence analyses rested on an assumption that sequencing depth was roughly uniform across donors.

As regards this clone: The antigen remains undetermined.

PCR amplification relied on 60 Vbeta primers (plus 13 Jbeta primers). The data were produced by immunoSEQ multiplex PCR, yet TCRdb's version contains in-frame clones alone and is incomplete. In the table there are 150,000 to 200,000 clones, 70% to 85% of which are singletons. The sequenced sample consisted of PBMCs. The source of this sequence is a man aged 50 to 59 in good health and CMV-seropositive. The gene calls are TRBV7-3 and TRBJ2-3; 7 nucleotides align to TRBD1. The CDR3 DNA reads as TGTGCCAGCAGCTCGACAGGGACCATTCAGTATTTT. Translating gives CASSSTGTIQYF.